The entry that follows covers one T cell receptor beta chain sequence. Its antigen is currently unknown. CDR1 LNHNV and CDR2 YYDKDF come from the germline V gene (reference sequence). With 3 bases removed from V and 7 bases from J, the gap between germline ends came to 7 bases. This CDR3 has 12 amino acids. These data originate in a study of T cell responses to AZD1222 COVID-19 vaccine. General study findings and limits: Nearly half of spike-specific TCRs reportedly target unmutated variant regions. Repertoires were obtained solely post-peak T cell response. Baseline seropositivity occurred in only six AZD1222 recipients. Donors in the cohort were predominantly white British and more often female, and clonal diversity was possibly underestimated.

Profiled with immunoSEQ multiplex PCR; TCRdb holds only in-frame clones, not every one. The profile shows about 140,000 clones, about 90% of them singletons. V is TRBV15 and J is TRBJ1-5, with D maybe TRBD1 (5 bases). This receptor was obtained from an adult who received the AZD1222 COVID-19 vaccine. The starting material was peripheral blood, obtained 28 days after the second AZD1222 dose. The CDR3 is CATSRGGQPQHF. Written as DNA, the CDR3 is TGTGCCACCAGCAGGGGGGGACAGCCCCAGCATTTT.